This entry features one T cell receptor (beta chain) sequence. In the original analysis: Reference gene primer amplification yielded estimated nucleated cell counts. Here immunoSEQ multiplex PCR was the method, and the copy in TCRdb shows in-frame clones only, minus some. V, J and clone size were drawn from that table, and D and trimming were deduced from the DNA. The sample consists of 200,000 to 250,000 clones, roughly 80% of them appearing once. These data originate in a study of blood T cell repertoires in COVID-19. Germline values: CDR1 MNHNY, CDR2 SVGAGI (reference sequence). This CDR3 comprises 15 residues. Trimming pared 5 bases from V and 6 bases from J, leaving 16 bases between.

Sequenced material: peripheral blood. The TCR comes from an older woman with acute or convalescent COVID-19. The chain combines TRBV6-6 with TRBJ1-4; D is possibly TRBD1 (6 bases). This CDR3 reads CASSRTGGADEKLFF. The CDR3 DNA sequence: TGTGCCAGCAGTAGAACGGGGGGGGCTGATGAAAAACTGTTTTTT.